This record covers a single T cell receptor beta chain. No antigen is known for it. The same CDR3 also results from other DNA sequences found in this sample. Germline CDR1 MNHNS, CDR2 SASEGT. This CDR3 contains 11 residues. V was cut by 2 bases and J by 8 bases, with 4 bases left in between. Some clones are missing from TCRdb's copy, which holds only in-frame ones; the method was immunoSEQ multiplex PCR. The sample has millions of clones, 85% to 95% seen once; the top ten hold over 0.12%. This entry comes from a study of shared clonotypes between healthy human individuals. Study at large: Samples came from two female and a few male donors aged 18 to 49. Per-donor plates numbered three CD4 naive, three CD4 memory, two CD8 naive and one CD8 memory. Study outcomes and limitations: Clonotypes shared by all four donors outscored non-shared clonotypes in generation probability.

Researchers partitioned CD4+ cells into CD45RA+ naive and CD45RA-negative memory subsets. Sequenced: naive CD4+ T cells sorted from blood. The subset here: CD45RA+ positively selected. This TCR came from a man aged 18 to 30 in good health. The chain recombines TRBV6-1 with TRBJ2-4; no firm D call. CDR3 coding DNA: TGTGCCAGCAGTGAATCATACATTCAGTACTTC. Translation: CASSESYIQYF.